The rows below give T cell receptor beta chains drawn from one sample of a study of T-cell reconstitution after alpha-beta-depleted transplantation in children. TCRdb ran MiXCR on the PCR reads and lists one entry per CDR3 protein. The sample includes about 540,000 distinct CDR3 sequences, 20% to 30% of them seen just once. The sequenced sample was PBMCs, obtained before TCRalphabeta/CD19-depleted stem cell transplant. These receptor sequences come from a boy in the first two years of life with Wiskott-Aldrich syndrome, due to receive a stem cell transplant. Each CDR3 is given with its conserved first and last residue. D genes are given only for firm matches. Not every row has a clone size; where given, it reads once, few, many or a size class.

J	size	D	V	CDR3	DNA
TRBJ2-1	few	TRBD2	TRBV5-1	CASSLLGLSGISYNEQFF	TGCGCCAGCAGCTTACTGGGTCTTAGCGGGATCTCCTACAATGAGCAGTTCTTC
TRBJ2-7	NA	TRBD1	TRBV9	CASSARQGPYEQYF	TGTGCCAGCAGCGCCCGACAGGGCCCCTACGAGCAGTACTTC
TRBJ1-3	NA	NA	TRBV11-2	CASSPGPGGNTIYF	TGTGCCAGCAGCCCCGGTCCTGGAGGAAACACCATATATTTT
TRBJ2-1	NA	TRBD2	TRBV7-3	CASSLGGVGGGEQFF	TGTGCCAGCAGCTTAGGGGGGGTGGGAGGTGGTGAGCAGTTCTTC
TRBJ2-7	few	TRBD2	TRBV28	CASRPRWLAGVFYEQYF	TGTGCCAGCAGACCGCGCTGGCTAGCGGGAGTCTTTTACGAGCAGTACTTC
TRBJ2-1	NA	NA	TRBV30	CAWAFSSYNEQFF	TGTGCCTGGGCGTTCTCCTCCTACAATGAGCAGTTCTTC
TRBJ2-1	NA	NA	TRBV19	CASSLTPKSRNEQFF	TGTGCCAGTAGTTTGACTCCTAAATCCCGCAATGAGCAGTTCTTC
TRBJ1-1	NA	NA	TRBV7-2	CASIPGPGRTEAFF	TGTGCCAGTATCCCTGGCCCAGGCAGGACTGAAGCTTTCTTT
TRBJ2-7	NA	NA	TRBV4-2	CASSQLGTGKSSYEQYF	TGTGCCAGCAGCCAATTGGGGACCGGCAAGTCGTCCTACGAGCAGTACTTC
TRBJ2-2	few	TRBD2	TRBV25-1	CASRPGTSVTGELFF	TGTGCCAGCAGGCCCGGGACTAGCGTCACCGGGGAGCTGTTTTTT
TRBJ2-7	once	TRBD1	TRBV25-1	CASSDFVGQRPYEQYF	TGTGCCAGCAGTGATTTTGTGGGACAGAGACCTTACGAGCAGTACTTC
TRBJ2-1	NA	TRBD2	TRBV5-1	CASSLLKTSGGTNEQFF	TGCGCCAGCAGCTTACTCAAGACTAGCGGGGGTACCAATGAGCAGTTCTTC
TRBJ2-1	NA	NA	TRBV20-1	CSARPQLGTAEQFF	TGCAGTGCTAGACCACAACTAGGAACGGCTGAGCAGTTCTTC
TRBJ2-2	few	NA	TRBV5-4	CASSLDRREDTGELFF	TGTGCCAGCAGCTTGGATCGCAGGGAGGACACCGGGGAGCTGTTTTTT
TRBJ2-6	few	NA	TRBV28	CASSFTRAGANVLTF	TGTGCCAGCAGTTTTACGAGGGCTGGGGCCAACGTCCTGACTTTC
TRBJ2-1	few	TRBD2	TRBV29-1	CSVVPLAGGNEQFF	TGCAGCGTTGTCCCACTAGCGGGAGGTAATGAGCAGTTCTTC
TRBJ1-3	few	NA	TRBV12-3/TRBV12-4	CASSFWTGNTIYF	TGTGCCAGCAGTTTCTGGACTGGAAACACCATATATTTT
TRBJ2-7	NA	NA	TRBV20-1	CSARDSQGLFIYEQYF	TGCAGTGCTAGAGATAGCCAGGGACTCTTCATCTACGAGCAGTACTTC
TRBJ2-1	NA	NA	TRBV28	CASEAAWSSYNEQFF	TGTGCCAGCGAGGCAGCTTGGAGCTCCTACAATGAGCAGTTCTTC
TRBJ2-7	few	TRBD2	TRBV20-1	CSASGSGRDEQYF	TGCAGTGCTAGTGGAAGCGGGAGGGACGAGCAGTACTTC
TRBJ2-3	few	TRBD2	TRBV10-1	CASRSSGSGTDTQYF	TGCGCCAGCCGAAGTAGCGGGAGCGGTACAGATACGCAGTATTTT
TRBJ2-3	NA	TRBD2	TRBV7-3	CASSPTSGMGTDTQYF	TGTGCCAGCAGCCCAACTAGCGGGATGGGGACAGATACGCAGTATTTT
TRBJ2-7	few	TRBD2	TRBV2	CASRWGLRYEQYF	TGTGCCAGCAGGTGGGGACTACGGTACGAGCAGTACTTC
TRBJ1-1	NA	TRBD1	TRBV5-1	CASSSQGVNTEAFF	TGCGCCAGCAGCTCCCAGGGGGTGAACACTGAAGCTTTCTTT
TRBJ1-4	NA	NA	TRBV18	CDSSPPRRPTNEKLFF	TGTGACAGCTCACCACCTAGGAGACCAACTAATGAAAAACTGTTTTTT
TRBJ1-1	NA	NA	TRBV10-3	CAINAHPRDTEAFF	TGTGCCATCAACGCCCACCCCAGGGACACTGAAGCTTTCTTT
TRBJ2-1	few	NA	TRBV7-9	CASSFTTDSIHEQFF	TGTGCCAGCAGCTTTACGACAGATTCAATACATGAGCAGTTCTTC
TRBJ2-7	NA	NA	TRBV5-6	CASSLVGSDSYEQYF	TGTGCCAGCAGCTTGGTGGGCAGTGACTCCTACGAGCAGTACTTC
TRBJ2-3	NA	TRBD2	TRBV4-2	CASSPSGIADTQYF	TGTGCCAGCAGCCCGAGCGGGATTGCAGATACGCAGTATTTT
TRBJ2-1	few	TRBD2	TRBV5-1	CASSLPEGLAGDEQFF	TGCGCCAGCAGCTTGCCGGAGGGACTAGCGGGAGATGAGCAGTTCTTC
TRBJ1-2	NA	NA	TRBV20-1	CSASFSTAPYGYTF	TGCAGTGCTAGTTTTAGTACAGCCCCCTATGGCTACACCTTC
TRBJ1-2	NA	NA	TRBV15	CATSSHQGDGYTF	TGTGCCACCAGCAGTCACCAGGGAGATGGCTACACCTTC
TRBJ2-3	NA	NA	TRBV29-1	CSVEGVGTFTDTQYF	TGCAGCGTTGAAGGAGTGGGGACGTTCACAGATACGCAGTATTTT
TRBJ2-1	NA	NA	TRBV20-1	CSARWWEGGNEQFF	TGCAGTGCTAGATGGTGGGAGGGGGGCAATGAGCAGTTCTTC
TRBJ2-7	NA	NA	TRBV5-1	CASSLRQDRSYEQYF	TGCGCCAGCAGCTTAAGACAGGACCGCTCCTACGAGCAGTACTTC
TRBJ2-7	NA	TRBD1	TRBV5-1	CASSLGRTGSYEQYF	TGCGCCAGCAGCTTGGGTAGGACAGGATCCTACGAGCAGTACTTC
TRBJ2-7	NA	NA	TRBV2	CASSEKAVLEQYF	TGTGCCAGCAGTGAAAAAGCGGTCCTTGAGCAGTACTTC
TRBJ2-3	NA	NA	TRBV10-3	CAISARGTDTQYF	TGTGCCATCAGTGCTAGAGGCACAGATACGCAGTATTTT
TRBJ1-5	few	NA	TRBV30	CAWSSGSQPQHF	TGTGCCTGGAGTAGCGGTAGTCAGCCCCAGCATTTT
TRBJ2-1	few	TRBD2	TRBV6-1	CASSRGLVNNEQFF	TGTGCCAGCAGCCGGGGACTAGTAAACAATGAGCAGTTCTTC
TRBJ1-1	NA	TRBD1	TRBV20-1	CMDRGVGTEAFF	TGCATGGACAGGGGGGTCGGCACTGAAGCTTTCTTT
TRBJ2-7	few	NA	TRBV25-1	CASRHLGYEQYF	TGTGCCAGCAGACACTTAGGGTACGAGCAGTACTTC
TRBJ2-7	NA	TRBD1	TRBV5-1	CASSSARQGANEQYF	TGCGCCAGCAGCTCCGCCAGACAGGGGGCAAACGAGCAGTACTTC
TRBJ2-1	few	NA	TRBV2	CASSGGSVDNEQFF	TGTGCCAGCAGTGGTGGGAGTGTCGACAATGAGCAGTTCTTC
TRBJ2-1	NA	NA	TRBV9	CASSVSGSTSYNEQFF	TGTGCCAGCAGCGTTTCAGGATCAACGTCCTACAATGAGCAGTTCTTC
TRBJ1-1	few	NA	TRBV12-3/TRBV12-4	CASSLSFASTEAFF	TGTGCCAGCAGTTTGAGCTTCGCTAGTACTGAAGCTTTCTTT
TRBJ2-1	few	NA	TRBV10-3	CAISESRVEQFF	TGTGCCATCAGTGAGTCACGAGTTGAGCAGTTCTTC
TRBJ2-2	NA	TRBD2	TRBV7-2	CASSLERLAGVTGELFF	TGTGCCAGCAGCTTAGAGCGCCTAGCGGGAGTCACCGGGGAGCTGTTTTTT
TRBJ2-7	few	NA	TRBV20-1	CSALGGEQYF	TGCAGTGCCCTCGGGGGCGAGCAGTACTTC
TRBJ1-1	few	NA	TRBV12-3/TRBV12-4	CASSLGFENTEAFF	TGTGCCAGCAGTTTGGGTTTTGAGAACACTGAAGCTTTCTTT
TRBJ1-6	NA	NA	TRBV30	CAWSVDNSPLHF	TGTGCCTGGAGCGTTGATAATTCACCCCTCCACTTT
TRBJ1-2	NA	NA	TRBV12-3/TRBV12-4	CASARGGGDYGYTF	TGTGCCAGCGCACGGGGTGGCGGGGACTATGGCTACACCTTC
TRBJ2-5	few	TRBD2	TRBV6-1	CASSARTSGRSRLETQYF	TGTGCCAGCAGTGCAAGGACTAGCGGGAGATCCCGACTAGAGACCCAGTACTTC